The T cell receptor (beta chain) described here comes from a study of OX40 agonist ivuxolimab in advanced cancers. The repertoire was sequenced with immunoSEQ multiplex PCR; TCRdb's copy has only in-frame clones and lacks some. The table has 45,000 to 50,000 clones, under 95% seen once. The CDR3 loop spans 16 amino acids. Per the germline V gene, CDR1 is SGHKS and CDR2 is YYEKEE (reference sequence). The V end was cut by 2 bases, the J end by 0 bases, with 12 bases between. This TCR came from an adult with an advanced solid tumor such as melanoma, head and neck, liver or kidney cancer. Sequenced material: CD4+ or CD8+ T cells sorted from blood, taken in a trial of the OX40 agonist ivuxolimab. The V call is TRBV5-5, the J call TRBJ2-1; D is unresolved. CDR3 in amino acids: CASSLSGLSSYNEQFF. In nucleotides, the CDR3 is TGTGCCAGCAGCTTATCGGGTCTAAGCTCCTACAATGAGCAGTTCTTC.